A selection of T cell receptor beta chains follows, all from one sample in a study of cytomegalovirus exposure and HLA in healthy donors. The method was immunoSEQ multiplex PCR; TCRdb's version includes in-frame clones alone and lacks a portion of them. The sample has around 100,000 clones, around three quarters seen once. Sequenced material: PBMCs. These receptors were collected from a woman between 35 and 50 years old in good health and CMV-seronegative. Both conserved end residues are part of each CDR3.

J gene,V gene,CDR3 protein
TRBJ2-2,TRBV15,CATSRESGGETTGELFF
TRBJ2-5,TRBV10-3,CAISGKDREQETQYF
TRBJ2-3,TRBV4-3,CASSQSTGVWDTQYF
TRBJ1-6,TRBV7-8,CASSLEGRGSSPLHF
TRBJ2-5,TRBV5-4,CASSLVAGGGETQYF
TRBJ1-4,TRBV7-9,CSSSHKRGGTNEKLFF
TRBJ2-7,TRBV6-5,CASRRGGQVYEQYF
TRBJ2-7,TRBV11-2,CASSSLTSRDKHF
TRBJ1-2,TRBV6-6,CASARGFPNYGYTF
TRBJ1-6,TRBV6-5,CASSPTGINSPLHF
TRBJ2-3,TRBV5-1,CASSLLRDVDTQYF
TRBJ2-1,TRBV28,CASSLRRSNNEQFF
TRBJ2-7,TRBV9,CASSGGGRFYEQYF
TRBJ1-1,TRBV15,CATSRDMNTEAFF
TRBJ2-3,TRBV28,CAIRGGYADTQYF
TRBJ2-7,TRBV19,CASSIEDRAVYEQYF
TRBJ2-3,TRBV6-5,CASTTSGRPDTQYF
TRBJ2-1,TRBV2,CASNTRFGGRNEQFF
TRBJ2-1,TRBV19,CASSYGGGNEQFF
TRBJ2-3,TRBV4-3,CASSRKDQSGDTQYF
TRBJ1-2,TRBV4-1,CASRTWGLGNYGYTF
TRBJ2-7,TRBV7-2,CASSLELAGGEQYF
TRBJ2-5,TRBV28,CASSSLAGVKETQYF
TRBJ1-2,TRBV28,CASSDNRGANYGYTF
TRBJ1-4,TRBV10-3,CAILRNEKLFF
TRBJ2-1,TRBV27,CASRKGLAGGYEQFF
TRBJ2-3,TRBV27,CASSLNRGEVTDTQYF
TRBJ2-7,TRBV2,CASTRLPTTGAYEQYF
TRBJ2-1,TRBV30,CAWSPPGQGLYNEQFF
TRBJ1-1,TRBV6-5,CASSYEGAGNTEAFF
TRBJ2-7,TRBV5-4,CASSPRQGASYEQYF
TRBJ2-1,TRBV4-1,CASSLLIPGLGSYNEQFF
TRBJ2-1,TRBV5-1,CASSLGGLLRNEQFF
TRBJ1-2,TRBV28,CASSLEGARGYTF
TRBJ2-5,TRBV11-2,CASSLASLAGGEETQYF
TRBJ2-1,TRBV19,CASSTLASSYNEQFF
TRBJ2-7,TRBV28,CASSLPWSGEQYF